These T cell receptor beta chains were read from a single sample in a study of blood T cell repertoires in COVID-19. Sequenced by immunoSEQ multiplex PCR; TCRdb stores in-frame clones only, minus some. This table has approximately 140,000 clones, around four fifths appearing once. The source material was peripheral blood. These receptors were obtained from a human donor in a cohort sampled during active COVID-19. Each CDR3 is given with its conserved first and last residue. Each record gives: J gene, D gene, clone size, V gene, CDR3 DNA, CDR3 protein. D genes are given only for firm matches. Clone size is not always given. Where it is, it says once, few, many or a class for expanded clones.

>TRBJ2-7|.|.|TRBV3-1/TRBV3-2
TGTGCCAGCAGCCAAAACTTCAACTACGAGCAGTACTTC
CASSQNFNYEQYF
>TRBJ2-2|TRBD1|once|TRBV25-1
TGTGCCAGCAGTCTGGCGACAGGGTACACCGGGGAGCTGTTTTTT
CASSLATGYTGELFF
>TRBJ2-1|.|.|TRBV7-2
TGTGCCAGCAGCTGGCAATTACGATTGGGAGGCTACAATGAGCAGTTCTTC
CASSWQLRLGGYNEQFF
>TRBJ1-1|.|few|TRBV6-5
TGTGCCAGCAGTTTAGCGGACTCGAACACTGAAGCTTTCTTT
CASSLADSNTEAFF
>TRBJ2-2|.|.|TRBV3-1/TRBV3-2
TGTGCCAGCAGCTTTACTTCAGGGGGAGGTACCGGGGAGCTGTTTTTT
CASSFTSGGGTGELFF
>TRBJ2-2|TRBD1|.|TRBV19
TGTGCCAGTACGAGGGACAGGGAAGCCGGGGAGCTGTTTTTT
CASTRDREAGELFF
>TRBJ1-4|.|.|TRBV7-9
TGTGCCAGCAGCTTATCGGGCAGGGCGCTTGGGAAACTGTTTTTT
CASSLSGRALGKLFF
>TRBJ2-5|.|.|TRBV24-1
TGTGCCACCAGTGTAGACAGAAACCAAGAGACCCAGTACTTC
CATSVDRNQETQYF
>TRBJ2-5|.|once|TRBV21-1
TGTGCCAGCAGCAAAATGACTAGCGAGTCGGGGGAGACCCAGTACTTC
CASSKMTSESGETQYF
>TRBJ2-2|TRBD1|.|TRBV5-4
TGTGCCAGCAGCCCTAGGACAGGGGGCGGCACCGGGGAGCTGTTTTTT
CASSPRTGGGTGELFF
>TRBJ2-5|TRBD2|.|TRBV5-1
TGCGCCAGCAGCTTGGCACTAGCGGGAGAGACCCAGTACTTC
CASSLALAGETQYF
>TRBJ2-7|TRBD1|.|TRBV5-1
TGCGCCAGCAGGCACGGTGACAGGGTCGAGCAGTACTTC
CASRHGDRVEQYF
>TRBJ1-1|.|.|TRBV7-3
TGTGCCAGCAGCTTAGACAGGTACACTGAAGCTTTCTTT
CASSLDRYTEAFF
>TRBJ2-3|.|.|TRBV6-5
TGTGCCAGCTGGGCGGGTTGGAAGGATACGCAGTATTTT
CASWAGWKDTQYF
>TRBJ1-6|.|.|TRBV28
TGTGCCAGCAGTCCCCCCGGGGGATTGGGTTCACCCCTCCACTTT
CASSPPGGLGSPLHF
>TRBJ1-1|TRBD1|.|TRBV9
TGTGCCAGCAGCCCGGACAGGGTGAACACTGAAGCTTTCTTT
CASSPDRVNTEAFF
>TRBJ2-1|.|.|TRBV11-2
TGTGCCAGCAGCTTAGCGGGCAATGAGCAGTTCTTC
CASSLAGNEQFF
>TRBJ2-4|TRBD2|.|TRBV2
TGTGCCAGCAGTAAGTTAGCGGGTCTAGCCAAAAACATTCAGTACTTC
CASSKLAGLAKNIQYF
>TRBJ2-1|TRBD1|.|TRBV28
TGTGCCAGCAGTTTATGGCAGGACAGGGACAATGAGCAGTTCTTC
CASSLWQDRDNEQFF
>TRBJ2-3|TRBD2|.|TRBV4-1
TGCGCCAGCAGCCAAGATAAAAGAACAGCTAGCGGAGATACGCAGTATTTT
CASSQDKRTASGDTQYF
>TRBJ2-3|.|.|TRBV30
TGTGCCTGGATAGGGGGAACAGATACGCAGTATTTT
CAWIGGTDTQYF
>TRBJ1-2|TRBD1|.|TRBV19
TGTGCCAGTACCCCGTGGGGCCTTACAGGGGACTATGGCTACACCTTC
CASTPWGLTGDYGYTF
>TRBJ2-7|.|.|TRBV14
TGTGCCAGCAGCCAAGATCTGATAGGAGGAGGTGGCTACGAGCAGTACTTC
CASSQDLIGGGGYEQYF
>TRBJ2-1|.|.|TRBV28
TGTGCCAGCATACAGGGCCTGAGCTCCTACAATGAGCAGTTCTTC
CASIQGLSSYNEQFF
>TRBJ2-7|TRBD1|.|TRBV9
TGTGCCAGCAGCCCAACAGGGGGCAACGAGCAGTACTTC
CASSPTGGNEQYF
>TRBJ1-5|.|.|TRBV11-2
TGTGCCAGCAGCTTAGAGTCAGGCCACCCCCAGCATTTT
CASSLESGHPQHF
>TRBJ2-3|.|.|TRBV27
TGTGCCAGCAGTTTAAGAGCGACTACTAGCACAGATACGCAGTATTTT
CASSLRATTSTDTQYF
>TRBJ1-1|TRBD1|.|TRBV10-3
TGTGCCATCAGTGAGACAGGGGGTAGGGCTTTCTTT
CAISETGGRAFF
>TRBJ1-2|.|.|TRBV28
TGTGCCAGCCGTGAGGGGCAGGGGCTCTATGGCTACACCTTC
CASREGQGLYGYTF
>TRBJ2-3|TRBD2|.|TRBV11-2
TGTGCCAGCAGCCGAGCGGGAGCGGGCACAGATACGCAGTATTTT
CASSRAGAGTDTQYF
>TRBJ2-7|TRBD1|.|TRBV7-2
TGTGCCAGCAGCAGAGGACAGGGTACCTACGAGCAGTACTTC
CASSRGQGTYEQYF
>TRBJ2-5|TRBD2|.|TRBV6-5
TGTGCCAGCAGTTACCGTAGCGGGAGGCAAGAGACCCAGTACTTC
CASSYRSGRQETQYF
>TRBJ2-4|TRBD2|.|TRBV6-4
TGTGCCAGCAGTGGGACTAGCGGGAACATTCAGTACTTC
CASSGTSGNIQYF
>TRBJ1-2|TRBD1|.|TRBV30
TGTGCCTGGGCCCGGGACAGGGGAACCTATGGCTACACCTTC
CAWARDRGTYGYTF
>TRBJ2-1|.|once|TRBV9
TGTGCCAGCAGCGTAGCCGGGGGTTGGGGAAATGAGCAGTTCTTC
CASSVAGGWGNEQFF
>TRBJ2-3|TRBD2|.|TRBV5-1
TGCGCCAGCAGGGAGGGAGGGTGGCCAGATACGCAGTATTTT
CASREGGWPDTQYF
>TRBJ2-7|TRBD2|.|TRBV5-1
TGCGCCAGCAGCATCTCGGGGGGACTCTACGAGCAGTACTTC
CASSISGGLYEQYF
>TRBJ1-3|.|.|TRBV6-1
TGTGCCAGCAGTGAATCCTCGGGGGCTGGAAACACCATATATTTT
CASSESSGAGNTIYF
>TRBJ1-1|.|.|TRBV5-1
TGCGCCAGCAGCTTGGAACAGAACACTGAAGCTTTCTTT
CASSLEQNTEAFF
>TRBJ1-5|.|.|TRBV28
TGTGCCAGCAGTCCTCCCGGGGGGCATCAGCCCCAGCATTTT
CASSPPGGHQPQHF
>TRBJ1-4|TRBD1|.|TRBV4-2
TGTGCCAGCAGCCAAGAACTGTTCTCGGAGGGGGCGAATGAAAAACTGTTTTTT
CASSQELFSEGANEKLFF